Following are 27 T cell receptor beta chains from one sample sequenced in a study of blood T cell repertoires in COVID-19. Sequenced by immunoSEQ multiplex PCR; TCRdb stores in-frame clones only, minus some. The table lists about 23,000 clones, 94% of them singletons. Sequencing input: peripheral blood. The source is a woman aged 45-65 years with active COVID-19.

The DNA of the CDR3 is TGCGCCAGCAGCTTGGGAACTAGCGGGAACACCGGGGAGCTGTTTTTT. Residues: CASSLGTSGNTGELFF. V gene TRBV5-1 combines with J gene TRBJ2-2, with 8 nucleotides matching TRBD2. Germline CDR1 reads SGHRS; CDR2 reads YFSETQ. CDR3 length: 16 amino acids. V lost 0 bases to trimming and J lost 1 base; unmatched junction nucleotides: 2.

The chain employs TRBV19 and TRBJ2-4, with TRBD1 matching 7 bases. This CDR3 region has 16 residues. CDR1 is LNHDA and CDR2 is SQIVND in the germline V gene (reference sequence). V lost 1 base, J lost 0 bases, and 3 bases stayed unmatched. CDR3 loop: CASSIGTGVAKNIQYF. CDR3 coding DNA: TGTGCCAGTAGTATAGGTACAGGGGTAGCCAAAAACATTCAGTACTTC.

This rearrangement joins TRBV3-1 (or the pseudogene TRBV3-2) to TRBJ2-1; 7 nucleotides match TRBD1. The CDR3 length is 17 residues. J lost 9 bases, V lost 1 base, and 15 bases had no gene match. Germline V gives CDR1 LGHDT, CDR2 YNNKEL (reference sequence). This chain's CDR3 is CASSQGTDRVLSSEQFF. CDR3 DNA: TGTGCCAGCAGCCAAGGTACCGACAGGGTCCTTTCCTCTGAGCAGTTCTTC.

This chain uses TRBV2 with TRBJ2-5; D is unclear. Germline loops: CDR1 SNHLY, CDR2 FYNNEI. V was pared by 8 bases and J by 3 bases, with 16 bases between. The CDR3 totals 14 residues. The chain's CDR3 is CASAPTGTEETQYF. The CDR3 nucleotides are TGTGCCAGCGCTCCTACGGGTACGGAAGAGACCCAGTACTTC.

The V gene is TRBV11-2, the J gene TRBJ2-3, with TRBD2 as a possible D gene (6 bases). This CDR3 comprises 14 residues. The V end was cut by 6 bases, the J end by 1 base, with 11 bases between. Germline loops: CDR1 SGHAT, CDR2 FQNNGV. The CDR3 loop reads CASRRPGGTDTQYF. The CDR3 DNA is TGTGCCAGCAGACGTCCGGGGGGCACAGATACGCAGTATTTT.

The chain recombines TRBV10-1 with TRBJ1-1; no reliable D call. The CDR3 runs to 13 residues. V lost 0 bases and J 8 bases, leaving 10 bases between the germline ends. In germline, CDR1 is WNHNN, CDR2 SYGVQD (reference sequence). CDR3 loop: CASSESGRLEAFF. The DNA for the CDR3 is TGCGCCAGCAGTGAGTCGGGGAGGTTGGAAGCTTTCTTT.

DNA for the CDR3: TGTGCCAGCAGTTCCCTTCCCGGACTAGCGGGAGGCCCAGATACGCAGTATTTT. Protein sequence: CASSSLPGLAGGPDTQYF. The V call is TRBV28, the J call TRBJ2-3; 14 bases are shared with TRBD2. From germline, CDR1 is MDHEN and CDR2 SYDVKM. Trimming removed 4 bases from V and 4 bases from J; junction bases left unmatched: 10. The CDR3 sequence is 18 residues long.

The chain carries TRBV28 and TRBJ1-4; no clear D. The CDR3 sequence is 12 residues long. The V gene lost 8 bases and the J gene lost 4 bases, with 8 bases spanning the gap. CDR1 is MDHEN, CDR2 SYDVKM, per germline. DNA for the CDR3: TGTGCCAGCTTCGGGAATAATGAAAAACTGTTTTTT. Translation: CASFGNNEKLFF.

The table lists this clone with a count of one. This chain links TRBV12-2 with TRBJ2-5; the table's D call, TRBD1, has no DNA check behind it. TRBV12-2 is flagged as a pseudogene. The length of the CDR3 is 17 residues. The CDR3 region has the DNA TGTGCAAGTCGCTTGGGACTCAGGGACAGGACGGGGGAGACCCAGTACTTC. Translation gives CASRLGLRDRTGETQYF.

This sequence joins TRBV2 and TRBJ2-7; TRBD1 agrees at 9 bases. Germline V gene lookup returns CDR1 SNHLY and CDR2 FYNNEI. Trimming took 7 bases from V and 4 from J; bases not matched to a gene: 8. The CDR3 runs to 14 residues. The CDR3 here is CASTEGTGKYEQYF. The CDR3 bases are TGTGCCAGCACAGAAGGGACAGGGAAATACGAGCAGTACTTC.

The genes are TRBV19 and TRBJ2-1; D might be TRBD1 (6 bases). Deletions cut 3 bases from V and 4 bases from J, with 22 bases between. CDR1 LNHDA and CDR2 SQIVND come from the germline V gene (reference sequence). The CDR3 totals 18 residues. The CDR3 here is CASSIDLTPGTTYNEQFF. Here the CDR3 DNA reads TGTGCCAGTAGTATTGACCTGACGCCCGGGACAACTTACAATGAGCAGTTCTTC.

This chain uses TRBV7-2 with TRBJ2-2; TRBD1 agrees at 10 bases. CDR3 length: 16 residues. From germline, CDR1 is SGHTA and CDR2 FQGNSA. V shed 6 bases, J shed 2 bases, and the junction held 6 bases outside the gene matches. CDR3 region: CASRGGTGVNTGELFF. CDR3 DNA sequence: TGTGCCAGCAGAGGAGGGACAGGGGTTAACACCGGGGAGCTGTTTTTT.

This sequence joins TRBV19 and TRBJ1-5; tentatively, D is TRBD1 (6 bases). The V and J ends lost 6 bases and 3 bases respectively, with 12 bases between them. The length of the CDR3 is 14 residues. Germline V gives CDR1 LNHDA, CDR2 SQIVND (reference sequence). The DNA for the CDR3 is TGTGCCAGTAGCCCGACAGGTTTCAATCAGCCCCAGCATTTT. It is translated as CASSPTGFNQPQHF.

This sequence joins TRBV29-1 and TRBJ2-1; D ambiguous. CDR3 length equals 17 residues. The V end was cut by 3 bases, the J end by 4 bases, with 22 bases between. Germline V lookup: CDR1 SQVTM, CDR2 ANQGSEA. CDR3 sequence: CSVEHVGRSSQYNEQFF. As DNA, the CDR3 is TGCAGCGTTGAGCACGTCGGCAGGTCCTCTCAGTACAATGAGCAGTTCTTC.

This chain connects TRBV5-1 to TRBJ2-3; TRBD1 agrees at 7 bases. Germline CDR1 reads SGHRS; CDR2 reads YFSETQ. V was pared by 4 bases and J by 2 bases, with 7 bases of the junction left unmatched. The CDR3 covers 15 residues. CDR3 sequence reads: CASSPGTEFTDTQYF. CDR3 in DNA: TGCGCCAGCAGCCCCGGGACAGAGTTCACAGATACGCAGTATTTT.

J is TRBJ1-2 and V is TRBV12-3 or TRBV12-4; 8 positions match TRBD1. The CDR3 is made up of 13 amino acids. Trimming took 7 bases from V and 8 from J; bases not matched to a gene: 9. The CDR3 protein is CASTVSRGLGYTF. The CDR3 DNA is TGTGCCAGCACCGTAAGCAGGGGGCTCGGCTACACCTTC.

The genes are TRBV2 and TRBJ2-7; D possibly corresponds to TRBD1 (5 bases). CDR3 length: 14 amino acids. Germline CDR1 reads SNHLY; CDR2 reads FYNNEI. V dropped 4 bases and J dropped 1 base, with 11 bases sitting between them. The CDR3 coding sequence is TGTGCCAGCAGTGCGGCAGGGTCATCCTACGAGCAGTACGTC. It specifies CASSAAGSSYEQYV.

This chain joins TRBV6-1 and TRBJ2-3; the D gene is possibly TRBD1 (6 bases). Germline values: CDR1 MNHNS, CDR2 SASEGT. Trimming shortened V by 2 bases and J by 0 bases, and 6 bases separated the two germline ends. The CDR3 totals 14 residues. For the CDR3, the DNA is TGTGCCAGCAGTGAAAGGGGGAGCACAGATACGCAGTATTTT. Translated, it gives CASSERGSTDTQYF.

The chain links TRBV5-1 to TRBJ2-5, with D possibly matching TRBD2 (5 bases). The CDR3 runs to 14 residues. Germline CDR1 reads SGHRS; CDR2 reads YFSETQ. V lost 3 bases to trimming and J lost 5 bases, with 14 bases between them. The CDR3 loop is CASSSGRDRETQYF. CDR3 nucleotide sequence: TGCGCCAGCAGCTCAGGCCGGGATCGGGAGACCCAGTACTTC. Full variable domain (remainder filled in from reference TRBV5-1 and TRBJ2-5): KAGVTQTPRYLIKTRGQQVTLSCSPISGHRSVSWYQQTPGQGLQFLFEYFSETQRNKGNFPGRFSGRQFSNSRSEMNVSTLELGDSALYLCASSSGRDRETQYFGPGTRLLVL.

V gene TRBV4-2 combines with J gene TRBJ1-1; the D gene is possibly TRBD1 (6 bases). The CDR3 loop spans 17 amino acids. Trimming stripped 0 bases from V and 4 bases from J, with 18 bases between. Germline V gives CDR1 LGHNA, CDR2 YNFKEQ. The CDR3 nucleotides read TGTGCCAGCAGCCAAGATAACAAGGGGACAAGGGGCACTGAAGCTTTCTTT. This encodes CASSQDNKGTRGTEAFF.

This chain connects TRBV5-1 to TRBJ2-1, with D tentatively TRBD1 (8 bases). Trimming left V 3 bases short and J 14 bases short, with 15 bases between. Germline values: CDR1 SGHRS, CDR2 YFSETQ. This CDR3 is built from 12 residues. The CDR3 nucleotides read TGCGCCAGCAGCTCGCAACAGGGGGGGGAGTTCTTC. Amino acid sequence: CASSSQQGGEFF. Variable domain in full (rest from reference TRBV5-1 and TRBJ2-1): KAGVTQTPRYLIKTRGQQVTLSCSPISGHRSVSWYQQTPGQGLQFLFEYFSETQRNKGNFPGRFSGRQFSNSRSEMNVSTLELGDSALYLCASSSQQGGEFFGPGTRLTVL.

This sequence joins TRBV19 and TRBJ2-3; a possible D gene is TRBD2 (5 bases). CDR1 and CDR2 (germline): LNHDA, SQIVND (reference sequence). The CDR3 has 14 residues. The V end lost 4 bases, the J end lost 2 bases, and 10 bases lay between the germline ends. The CDR3 coding sequence is TGTGCCAGTAGTAAAACTAGAGACACAGATACGCAGTATTTT. This gives the protein CASSKTRDTDTQYF.

The V call is TRBV15, the J call TRBJ2-5, with TRBD1 identical over 10 bases. After removal of 5 bases from V and 4 bases from J, the junction contained 4 bases not matched to a gene. CDR1 LNHNV and CDR2 YYDKDF come from the germline V gene (reference sequence). This CDR3 region has 14 residues. CDR3 nucleotide sequence: TGTGCCACCAGCCCAAGGACAGGGGGAGAGACCCAGTACTTC. Its protein is CATSPRTGGETQYF.

The CDR3 region has the DNA TGTGCCAGTGCGGGGACAGGGAGCACCGGGGAGCTGTTTTTT. This sequence encodes CASAGTGSTGELFF. The chain couples TRBV19 to TRBJ2-2, with TRBD1 matching 9 bases. The CDR3 has 14 amino acids. V trimming: 8 bases; J trimming: 4 bases; junction bases outside the gene matches: 5. The germline V gene has CDR1 LNHDA and CDR2 SQIVND (reference sequence).

This chain connects TRBV5-4 to TRBJ2-1, with 8 bases matching TRBD2. Germline V gene data show CDR1 as SGHNT and CDR2 as YYREEE (reference sequence). This CDR3 is built from 16 residues. The junction had 8 bases not matched to a gene; V was cut back by 0 bases and J by 6 bases. The CDR3 protein is CASSLDTGGYFNEQFF. Here the CDR3 DNA reads TGTGCCAGCAGCTTGGATACGGGAGGGTATTTCAATGAGCAGTTCTTC. Supplemented by reference TRBV5-4 and TRBJ2-1, the full variable domain reads ETGVTQSPTHLIKTRGQQVTLRCSSQSGHNTVSWYQQALGQGPQFIFQYYREEENGRGNFPPRFSGLQFPNYSSELNVNALELDDSALYLCASSLDTGGYFNEQFFGPGTRLTVL.

The rearrangement uses TRBV5-4 and TRBJ2-1; no reliable D call. Per the germline V gene, CDR1 is SGHNT and CDR2 is YYREEE (reference sequence). V shed 0 bases and J shed 10 bases, with 17 bases lying between them. The CDR3 consists of 15 residues. CDR3 DNA sequence: TGTGCCAGCAGCTTGGTTGCGTCGTCAGGATCAGAGCAGTTCTTC. Protein: CASSLVASSGSEQFF.

This sequence joins TRBV11-2 and TRBJ1-1, with D uncertain. The CDR3 runs to 13 residues. The V end lost 10 bases, the J end lost 1 base, and 13 bases lay between the germline ends. Germline V gene lookup returns CDR1 SGHAT and CDR2 FQNNGV. The CDR3 protein is CAIGRGANTEAFF. The CDR3 DNA reads TGTGCCATAGGCCGGGGAGCGAACACTGAAGCTTTCTTT.